These 32 T cell receptor beta chains share one sample of origin, sequenced in a study of T cell responses to AZD1222 COVID-19 vaccine. Only in-frame clones appear in the TCRdb table, and some are missing; sequencing was by immunoSEQ multiplex PCR. The table includes roughly 97,000 clones, about 88% detected once. The sample in question was peripheral blood, obtained on day 0 of AZD1222 vaccination. The receptors stem from an adult in good health.

The rearrangement uses TRBV5-1 and TRBJ2-7, with D possibly TRBD1 on 6 matching bases. V was clipped by 4 bases and J by 6 bases, with 17 bases between them. The CDR3 covers 14 residues. CDR1 is SGHRS and CDR2 is YFSETQ in the germline V gene. This chain's CDR3 is CASSPSDRGFEQYF. In DNA, the CDR3 is TGCGCCAGCAGCCCTTCGGACAGAGGGTTCGAGCAGTACTTC.

The chain couples TRBV2 to TRBJ1-6; 9 nucleotides agree with TRBD1. This CDR3 spans 14 amino acids. The V segment lost 8 bases and the J segment 10 bases; nucleotides outside the gene matches: 9. Germline V gene lookup returns CDR1 SNHLY and CDR2 FYNNEI. The CDR3 loop reads CASHTGGAGSPLHF. Written as DNA, the CDR3 is TGTGCCAGCCACACAGGGGGCGCGGGATCACCCCTCCACTTT.

The chain carries TRBV5-6 and TRBJ2-6; D not certain. Germline V gives CDR1 SGHDT, CDR2 YYEEEE. The V end lost 1 base, the J end lost 4 bases, and 12 bases lay between the germline ends. This CDR3 is built from 16 residues. The CDR3 sequence: CASSLRLWGGANVLTF. The DNA for the CDR3 is TGTGCCAGCAGCTTGCGTCTCTGGGGAGGGGCCAACGTCCTGACTTTC. The complete variable domain, with remaining parts taken from reference TRBV5-6 and TRBJ2-6, reads DAGVTQSPTHLIKTRGQQVTLRCSPKSGHDTVSWYQQALGQGPQFIFQYYEEEERQRGNFPDRFSGHQFPNYSSELNVNALLLGDSALYLCASSLRLWGGANVLTFGAGSRLTVL.

The J gene is TRBJ1-5, the V gene TRBV10-2; 10 positions match TRBD1. After removal of 6 bases from V and 6 bases from J, the junction contained 11 bases not matched to a gene. CDR1 and CDR2 from the germline V gene are WSHSY and SAAADI. This CDR3 contains 16 residues. CDR3 nucleotide sequence: TGCGCCAGCAGCGCCGGGACAGGGGCGTCGAGTCAGCCCCAGCATTTT. Protein product: CASSAGTGASSQPQHF.

The gene calls are TRBV27 and TRBJ1-1; D is uncertain. The CDR3 is made up of 13 amino acids. Trimming took 5 bases from V and 5 from J, leaving 12 bases between them. The V gene's germline CDR1 is MNHEY and CDR2 SMNVEV (reference sequence). CDR3 sequence (DNA): TGTGCCAGCAGTCCACTCCTGGGGACTGAAGCTTTCTTT. Translating gives CASSPLLGTEAFF.

This clone was observed a single time. The V and J genes are TRBV3-1 (or the pseudogene TRBV3-2) and TRBJ1-6; 7 bases fit TRBD1. Trimming removed 3 bases from V and 4 bases from J; junction bases left unmatched: 0. Germline V gene lookup returns CDR1 LGHDT and CDR2 YNNKEL (reference sequence). The CDR3 has 14 amino acids. The CDR3 sequence: CASSQGQYNSPLHF. CDR3 sequence (DNA): TGTGCCAGCAGCCAGGGACAGTATAATTCACCCCTCCACTTT.

The chain couples TRBV28 to TRBJ1-2, with D tentatively TRBD1 (6 bases). Trimming left V 4 bases short and J 6 bases short, with 9 bases between. The CDR3 spans 12 residues. Germline CDR1 MDHEN, CDR2 SYDVKM. The CDR3 coding sequence is TGTGCCAGCAGTTCGACAGGCCATGGCTACACCTTC. This sequence encodes CASSSTGHGYTF.

The chain joins TRBV5-4 to TRBJ2-5, with D uncertain. The CDR3 is 15 amino acids. CDR1 is SGHNT and CDR2 is YYREEE in the germline V gene (reference sequence). The V and J ends lost 2 bases and 1 base respectively, with 12 bases between them. CDR3 in amino acids: CASSFRQIGQETQYF. In DNA, the CDR3 is TGTGCCAGCAGCTTTCGGCAGATTGGCCAAGAGACCCAGTACTTC.

The V call is TRBV2, the J call TRBJ1-5; D uncertain. Germline CDR1 is SNHLY and CDR2 is FYNNEI. V lost 1 base and J lost 0, with 13 bases in between. The CDR3 contains 17 residues. Written as DNA, the CDR3 is TGTGCCAGCAGTGAAGTCGGGGTCATTCATAGCAATCAGCCCCAGCATTTT. It specifies CASSEVGVIHSNQPQHF.

CDR3 nucleotide sequence: TGTGCCAGCAGTCGAAGGCTGGGGCACACTGAAGCTTTCTTT. Protein product: CASSRRLGHTEAFF. The chain uses TRBV11-3 and TRBJ1-1; D perhaps matches TRBD1 (5 bases). V gave up 6 bases and J gave up 3 bases, with 14 bases separating them. Germline V gene data show CDR1 as SGHNT and CDR2 as YENEEA. The CDR3 is 14 amino acids.

V gene TRBV20-1 combines with J gene TRBJ1-2; TRBD1 is a possible D gene (5 bases). The germline V and J ends were trimmed by 3 bases and 2 bases, with 19 bases remaining between them. The CDR3 runs 16 residues. Germline-derived CDR1 and CDR2 are DFQATT and SNEGSKA (reference sequence). CDR3 sequence: CSASLREQQYNYGYTF. The CDR3 DNA follows: TGCAGTGCTAGTCTCAGGGAGCAACAATACAACTATGGCTACACCTTC.

The rearrangement links TRBV6-1 to TRBJ1-2; D is unclear. Germline-derived CDR1 and CDR2 are MNHNS and SASEGT. V lost 0 bases, J lost 8 bases, and 7 bases lay in between. The length of the CDR3 is 12 residues. CDR3 loop: CASSEAVGGYTF. CDR3 nucleotide sequence: TGTGCCAGCAGTGAAGCGGTGGGGGGCTACACCTTC.

This chain uses TRBV28 with TRBJ1-2, with D possibly being TRBD1 (6 bases). Trimming cost V 5 bases and J 13 bases, with 29 bases left between them. The CDR3 runs to 16 residues. Looked up from germline, CDR1 is MDHEN and CDR2 is SYDVKM. CDR3 DNA sequence: TGTGCCAGCAGTCGGCAGGGAGGTACAGGGACTTTTAGCTGCACCTTC. Translation gives CASSRQGGTGTFSCTF.

As to this clone: The DNA is left out, because the CDR3 cannot be placed on it with certainty; the CDR3 is given as TCRdb lists it. The chain combines TRBV3-1 (or the pseudogene TRBV3-2) with TRBJ2-3. 15 amino acids form the CDR3, both terminal residues included. CDR1 is LGHDT, CDR2 YNNKEL, per germline (reference sequence). The CDR3 is CASSQPSGPADTQYF.

In its sample, this clone was seen a few times. The J gene is TRBJ2-3, the V gene TRBV6-5, with D uncertain. The CDR3 sequence is 13 residues long. Germline CDR1 MNHEY, CDR2 SVGAGI. Trimming pared 7 bases from V and 4 bases from J, leaving 12 bases between. The DNA for the CDR3 is TGTGCCAGCACCTTAATCCGTGCAGATACGCAGTATTTT. Residues: CASTLIRADTQYF.

The chain uses TRBV7-2 and TRBJ2-7, with 8 bases aligning to TRBD1. The CDR3 is 14 residues long. The V segment lost 4 bases and the J segment 9 bases; nucleotides outside the gene matches: 11. The germline V gene encodes CDR1 SGHTA and CDR2 FQGNSA. The CDR3 loop is CASSSQGASVGQYF. The CDR3 region has the DNA TGTGCCAGCAGCTCCCAGGGGGCGTCTGTGGGGCAGTACTTC.

The V call is TRBV3-1 (or the pseudogene TRBV3-2), the J call TRBJ2-5; D unclear. The V end lost 0 bases, the J end lost 7 bases, and 0 bases lay between the germline ends. CDR3 length: 10 residues. Per germline, CDR1 LGHDT and CDR2 YNNKEL (reference sequence). CDR3 region: CASSQETQYF. The CDR3 region has the DNA TGTGCCAGCAGCCAAGAGACCCAGTACTTC.

The chain recombines TRBV7-9 with TRBJ1-6; no firm D call. In germline, CDR1 is SEHNR, CDR2 FQNEAQ (reference sequence). With 2 bases removed from V and 10 bases from J, the gap between germline ends came to 6 bases. The CDR3 runs to 12 residues. CDR3 in amino acids: CASSLSDSPLHF. CDR3 nucleotide sequence: TGTGCCAGCAGCTTAAGTGACTCACCCCTCCACTTT.

This clone was counted once. The rearrangement joins TRBV2 to TRBJ1-6; no clear D. The V gene's germline CDR1 is SNHLY and CDR2 FYNNEI. This CDR3 has 13 amino acids. With 6 bases removed from V and 7 bases from J, the gap between germline ends came to 10 bases. CDR3 nucleotide sequence: TGTGCCAGCAGGCGGGGTCGAAATTCACCCCTCCACTTT. It encodes CASRRGRNSPLHF. Together with reference TRBV2 and TRBJ1-6, the CDR3 gives the full variable domain: EPEVTQTPSHQVTQMGQEVILRCVPISNHLYFYWYRQILGQKVEFLVSFYNNEISEKSEIFDDQFSVERPDGSNFTLKIRSTKLEDSAMYFCASRRGRNSPLHFGNGTRLTVT.

The V and J genes are TRBV5-4 and TRBJ2-1, with D possibly being TRBD2 (5 bases). CDR1 is SGHNT, CDR2 YYREEE, per germline (reference sequence). This CDR3 has 14 residues. The V end was cut by 3 bases, the J end by 0 bases, with 7 bases between. Here the CDR3 DNA reads TGTGCCAGCAGCTCAGAGGGCTCCTACAATGAGCAGTTCTTC. Amino acids: CASSSEGSYNEQFF.

V and J are TRBV20-1 and TRBJ1-3; D call uncertain. CDR1 and CDR2 from the germline V gene are DFQATT and SNEGSKA (reference sequence). This CDR3 region has 12 residues. The V and J ends lost 3 bases and 7 bases respectively, with 10 bases between them. In nucleotides, the CDR3 is TGCAGTGCTAGTCTCGGGGTGAACACCATATATTTT. The encoded protein is CSASLGVNTIYF.

The gene calls are TRBV6-2 or TRBV6-3 and TRBJ1-5, with unresolved D. Germline lookup yields CDR1 MNHEY and CDR2 SVGEGT. Between the trimmed V and J ends, which lost 1 base and 0 bases, there was a span of 10 bases. The CDR3 covers 16 residues. The CDR3, as DNA: TGTGCCAGCAGTTACTTGGCGGACGATAGCAATCAGCCCCAGCATTTT. Translating gives CASSYLADDSNQPQHF.

This chain uses TRBV21-1 with TRBJ1-6. TRBV21-1 is termed a pseudogene. CDR3 length: 16 amino acids. CDR3 sequence reads: CASSLRRGQENSPLHF. The CDR3, as DNA: TGTGCCAGCAGCCTCCGAAGAGGCCAAGAAAATTCACCCCTCCACTTT.

The chain uses TRBV7-2 and TRBJ1-4; 8 bases fit TRBD1. After removal of 4 bases from V and 0 bases from J, the junction contained 10 bases not matched to a gene. The germline CDR1 and CDR2 sequences are SGHTA and FQGNSA. The CDR3 loop spans 18 amino acids. In nucleotides, the CDR3 is TGTGCCAGCAGCTCCGACAGGGGTCTACACACAACTAATGAAAAACTGTTTTTT. Translation: CASSSDRGLHTTNEKLFF.

V is TRBV28 and J is TRBJ1-1; no clear D gene. Germline CDR1 reads MDHEN; CDR2 reads SYDVKM. The V end lost 2 bases, the J end lost 0 bases, and 13 bases lay between the germline ends. The CDR3 length is 16 residues. CDR3 in amino acids: CASSLALGQMNTEAFF. The CDR3 DNA reads TGTGCCAGCAGTTTAGCCCTGGGCCAGATGAACACTGAAGCTTTCTTT.

V is TRBV2 and J is TRBJ2-4; TRBD2 aligns across 10 bases. V was pared by 5 bases and J by 8 bases, with 9 bases of the junction left unmatched. CDR3 length: 15 amino acids. Per germline, CDR1 SNHLY and CDR2 FYNNEI. The CDR3 DNA reads as TGTGCCAGCAGTTCCAGCGGGGGGGCCGGGGACATTCAGTACTTC. Translated: CASSSSGGAGDIQYF.

The chain couples TRBV5-1 to TRBJ1-1; no definite D call. The V and J ends lost 0 bases and 1 base respectively, with 10 bases between them. The CDR3 contains 15 residues. In germline, CDR1 is SGHRS, CDR2 YFSETQ. CDR3 DNA: TGCGCCAGCAGCTTGGATTTTGGTGGGAACACTGAAGCTTTCTTT. It codes for CASSLDFGGNTEAFF.

The V gene is TRBV19, the J gene TRBJ1-5; D is unclear. CDR3 length: 12 residues. Germline CDR1 LNHDA, CDR2 SQIVND (reference sequence). The V gene lost 0 bases and the J gene lost 6 bases, with 3 bases spanning the gap. The CDR3 region is CASSIDFQPQHF. The DNA for the CDR3 is TGTGCCAGTAGTATAGATTTTCAGCCCCAGCATTTT.

This chain links TRBV2 with TRBJ1-4, with a possible D match to TRBD1 (5 bases). V gave up 6 bases and J gave up 8 bases, with 16 bases separating them. The germline gives CDR1 SNHLY, CDR2 FYNNEI. The CDR3 runs to 14 residues. The CDR3 loop is CASRADRPSEKLFF. The CDR3 nucleotides are TGTGCCAGCAGGGCCGACAGACCTTCGGAAAAACTGTTTTTT.

This chain joins TRBV6-6 and TRBJ2-2; TRBD1 agrees at 8 bases. Germline assignment: CDR1 MNHNY and CDR2 SVGAGI (reference sequence). The junction had 12 bases not matched to a gene; V was cut back by 5 bases and J by 1 base. This CDR3 is 18 amino acids long. For the CDR3, the DNA is TGTGCCAGCAGTCCGAGCTTAACCGGGACAGGGAACACCGGGGAGCTGTTTTTT. Amino acids: CASSPSLTGTGNTGELFF.

The V call is TRBV19, the J call TRBJ2-7; TRBD2 matches 9 bases. CDR3 length equals 15 residues. V was clipped by 1 base and J by 4 bases; unmatched bases: 5. Germline V lookup: CDR1 LNHDA, CDR2 SQIVND (reference sequence). CDR3 sequence reads: CASSIVAGDMYEQYF. In DNA, the CDR3 is TGTGCCAGTAGTATAGTAGCGGGGGATATGTACGAGCAGTACTTC.

This chain connects TRBV7-2 to TRBJ1-4; D unresolved. The CDR3 is 13 amino acids. Trimming pared 0 bases from V and 7 bases from J, leaving 6 bases between. CDR1 SGHTA and CDR2 FQGNSA come from the germline V gene. CDR3 in DNA: TGTGCCAGCAGCTTAGCAATGGGTGAAAAACTGTTTTTT. The encoded protein is CASSLAMGEKLFF.